One and the same sample provided the 8 T cell receptor beta chains below, sequenced in a study of beta chain features in type 1 diabetes listed by TCRdb under 2018. Results and caveats for the whole study, not just this receptor: Type 1 diabetes patients showed a moderate but significant shortening of TCRB CDR3 length in all four CD4+ subsets.

These receptors' targets are unknown. To prepare the library, the immunoSEQ multiplex PCR assay was applied. All of the isolated RNA was reverse transcribed with the High Capacity cDNA Reverse Transcription Kit, so expressed TCRB transcripts were sequenced. The immuneACCESS repertoire file appears here via TCRdb, limited to in-frame rearrangements. These files lack a portion of the clones; in checked studies, under half of the deficit traces to unresolved V genes, and the cause of the others is not known. This sample has some 640,000 clones in its table, and about an eighth of those were observed once. The ten largest clones take up around 0.04% of the sample. Source material: naive CD4+ T cells from blood. Reading the label with the study, this specimen's cell subset or site is: true naive CD4+ T cells. The source is a man aged 18 to 29 with type 1 diabetes.

The chain joins TRBV29-1 to TRBJ2-5; 8 bases are shared with TRBD2. Germline V gene sequence: CDR1 SQVTM, CDR2 ANQGSEA. The V gene end was trimmed by 7 bases and the J gene end by 5 bases; junction bases not matched to a gene: 9. The CDR3 loop spans 13 amino acids. CDR3 amino acids: CSGGTRLAETQYF. The CDR3 DNA sequence: TGCAGCGGGGGGACTAGGTTGGCGGAGACCCAGTACTTC.

The V call is TRBV11-2, the J call TRBJ2-3, with D possibly TRBD2 on 5 matching bases. CDR1 and CDR2 from the germline V gene are SGHAT and FQNNGV. V was shortened by 5 bases and J by 6 bases, with 12 bases between the two germline ends. The CDR3 totals 13 residues. CDR3 bases: TGTGCCAGCAGCCTCGGTCGGAGGGATACGCAGTATTTT. Protein sequence: CASSLGRRDTQYF.

This clone has more than one count but fewer than ten. The chain employs TRBV2 and TRBJ2-1; tentatively, D is TRBD1 (6 bases). V lost 4 bases and J lost 5, with 9 bases in between. Germline V lookup: CDR1 SNHLY, CDR2 FYNNEI. The CDR3 runs 13 residues. The CDR3 nucleotides read TGTGCCAGCAGTGGGGCAGGGGACAATGAGCAGTTCTTC. As protein: CASSGAGDNEQFF.

This sequence joins TRBV27 and TRBJ2-3; D is perhaps TRBD2 (5 bases). The CDR3 is 14 residues long. V gave up 3 bases and J gave up 2 bases, with 9 bases separating them. Germline lookup yields CDR1 MNHEY and CDR2 SMNVEV (reference sequence). The CDR3 bases are TGTGCCAGCAGTTTGAGGGTAGTCACAGATACGCAGTATTTT. Its translation: CASSLRVVTDTQYF.

V usage is TRBV30 and J usage is TRBJ2-1, with 13 bases that match TRBD2. CDR3 length: 14 residues. Per the germline V gene, CDR1 is GTSNPN and CDR2 is SVGIG (reference sequence). The V segment lost 2 bases and the J segment 10 bases; nucleotides outside the gene matches: 5. The CDR3 DNA follows: TGTGCCTGGAGTCCGAGGACTAGCGGGGGCGAGCAGTTCTTC. Translating it yields CAWSPRTSGGEQFF.

The chain combines TRBV6-1 with TRBJ2-1; TRBD2 agrees at 7 bases. The CDR3 loop spans 13 amino acids. CDR1 MNHNS and CDR2 SASEGT come from the germline V gene. J was trimmed by 13 bases and V by 4 bases; bases with no gene match: 10. The CDR3 nucleotides read TGTGCCAGCAGTGGTTGGGAGGGGACCCAACAGTTCTTC. This translates into CASSGWEGTQQFF.

Only a few counts were recorded for this clone. The chain is built from TRBV11-2 and TRBJ1-4, with no clear D. Trimming stripped 1 base from V and 8 bases from J, with 17 bases between. Germline V gene lookup returns CDR1 SGHAT and CDR2 FQNNGV. The CDR3 totals 16 residues. The CDR3 DNA is TGTGCCAGCAGCTTAGTGACGGGAGGCCCTTCAGAAAAACTGTTTTTT. It is translated as CASSLVTGGPSEKLFF.

In this sample, this clone turned up a few times. This chain joins TRBV18 and TRBJ2-7; no reliable D call. V was trimmed by 0 bases and J by 5 bases, leaving 8 bases between them. This CDR3 has 13 amino acids. Germline CDR1 and CDR2: KGHSH and LQKENI. Here the CDR3 reads CASSPPTADEQYF. The CDR3 DNA is TGTGCCAGCTCACCACCGACGGCAGACGAGCAGTACTTC.